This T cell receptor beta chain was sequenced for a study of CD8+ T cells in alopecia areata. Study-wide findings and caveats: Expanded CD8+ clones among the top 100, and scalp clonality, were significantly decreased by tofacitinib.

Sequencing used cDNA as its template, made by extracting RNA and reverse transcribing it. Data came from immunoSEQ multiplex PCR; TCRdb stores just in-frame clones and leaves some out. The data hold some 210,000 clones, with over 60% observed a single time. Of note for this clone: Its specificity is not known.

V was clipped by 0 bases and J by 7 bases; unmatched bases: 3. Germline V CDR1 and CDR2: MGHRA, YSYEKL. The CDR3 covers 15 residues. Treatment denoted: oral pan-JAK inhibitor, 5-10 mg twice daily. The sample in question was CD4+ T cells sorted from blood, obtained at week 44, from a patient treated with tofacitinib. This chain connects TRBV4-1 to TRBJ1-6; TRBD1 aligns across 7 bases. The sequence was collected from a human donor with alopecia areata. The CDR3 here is CASSQDGTANSPLHF. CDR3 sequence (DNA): TGCGCCAGCAGCCAAGACGGGACAGCCAATTCACCCCTCCACTTT.